Shown below are 12 T cell receptor beta chains from a single sample sequenced in a study of blood T cell repertoires in COVID-19 (dated by TCRdb to the early 2020s). The library came from the immunoSEQ multiplex PCR assay. This is the immuneACCESS table as TCRdb keeps it, with only in-frame sequences that have V and J called. A part of the clones is gone; compared with another copy, unresolved V genes explain less than half, and the rest is unexplained. The sample profile shows 55,000 to 70,000 clones; about 79% of them were found once. Roughly 5% of the sample comes from the top ten. Sequenced input: peripheral blood. The receptors come from a human donor in a cohort sampled during active COVID-19.

This chain joins TRBV11-3 and TRBJ2-3; 11 nucleotides line up with TRBD2. The trim removed 3 bases at V and 1 base at J, leaving 0 bases unmatched. The length of the CDR3 is 15 residues. In germline, CDR1 is SGHNT, CDR2 YENEEA. The chain's CDR3 is CASSLTSGGTDTQYF. The CDR3 DNA reads TGTGCCAGCAGCTTGACTAGCGGGGGCACAGATACGCAGTATTTT.

The chain employs TRBV12-5 and TRBJ2-2; D not certain. The germline V gene encodes CDR1 LGHNT and CDR2 FRNRAP. The CDR3 length is 15 residues. V lost 4 bases, J lost 1 base, and 10 bases lay in between. Here the CDR3 DNA reads TGTGCTAGTGGTTCCATCAGACTGAACACCGGGGAGCTGTTTTTT. Translated, it gives CASGSIRLNTGELFF.

The V call is TRBV5-1, the J call TRBJ1-5, with D possibly being TRBD1 (6 bases). The CDR3 is 14 amino acids. Trimming took 0 bases from V and 2 from J, leaving 6 bases between them. Germline V gene sequence: CDR1 SGHRS, CDR2 YFSETQ. In nucleotides, the CDR3 is TGCGCCAGCAGCTTGGAGGGGGGCAATCAGCCCCAGCATTTT. It specifies CASSLEGGNQPQHF. Looking up the rest from reference TRBV5-1 and TRBJ1-5 gives the full variable domain: KAGVTQTPRYLIKTRGQQVTLSCSPISGHRSVSWYQQTPGQGLQFLFEYFSETQRNKGNFPGRFSGRQFSNSRSEMNVSTLELGDSALYLCASSLEGGNQPQHFGDGTRLSIL.

This clone turned up a few times. The rearrangement joins TRBV19 to TRBJ2-6, with 9 bases fitting TRBD1. The CDR3 runs to 19 residues. The junction had 13 bases not matched to a gene; V was cut back by 6 bases and J by 1 base. Germline CDR1 reads LNHDA; CDR2 reads SQIVND (reference sequence). Here the CDR3 DNA reads TGTGCCAGTAGCCCGGGACAGGGTTCTACTCAGTCTGGGGCCAACGTCCTGACTTTC. Translated: CASSPGQGSTQSGANVLTF. The full variable domain, with the rest looked up from reference TRBV19 and TRBJ2-6, is DGGITQSPKYLFRKEGQNVTLSCEQNLNHDAMYWYRQDPGQGLRLIYYSQIVNDFQKGDIAEGYSVSREKKESFPLTVTSAQKNPTAFYLCASSPGQGSTQSGANVLTFGAGSRLTVL.

J is TRBJ2-1 and V is TRBV7-9; perhaps TRBD2 as D (6 bases). The germline gives CDR1 SEHNR, CDR2 FQNEAQ (reference sequence). The V end was cut by 5 bases, the J end by 7 bases, with 18 bases between. The CDR3 loop spans 15 amino acids. CDR3: CASSPPGLVGNEQFF. The CDR3 region has the DNA TGTGCCAGCAGCCCTCCGGGACTCGTCGGGAATGAGCAGTTCTTC. Together with reference TRBV7-9 and TRBJ2-1, the CDR3 gives the full variable domain: DTGVSQNPRHKITKRGQNVTFRCDPISEHNRLYWYRQTLGQGPEFLTYFQNEAQLEKSRLLSDRFSAERPKGSFSTLEIQRTEQGDSAMYLCASSPPGLVGNEQFFGPGTRLTVL.

This clone counts as medium-sized. The chain is built from TRBV28 and TRBJ2-7; a weak D match, TRBD1 (6 bases). The CDR3 covers 15 residues. V dropped 3 bases and J dropped 3 bases, with 15 bases sitting between them. Germline V gene sequence: CDR1 MDHEN, CDR2 SYDVKM. CDR3 sequence reads: CASSFATGIVYEQYF. The DNA of the CDR3 is TGTGCCAGCAGTTTCGCGACAGGAATTGTCTACGAGCAGTACTTC.

The chain uses TRBV30 and TRBJ1-2; TRBD1 is a possible D gene (5 bases). The CDR3 spans 14 residues. From germline, CDR1 is GTSNPN and CDR2 SVGIG (reference sequence). The V end lost 4 bases, the J end lost 7 bases, and 19 bases lay between the germline ends. In DNA form, the CDR3 reads TGTGCCTGGAAAACCGGCCTCGCTCAGGGTGGCTACACCTTC. Its protein product is CAWKTGLAQGGYTF.

The J gene is TRBJ1-1, the V gene TRBV3-1 (or the pseudogene TRBV3-2); D is uncertain. Trimming cost V 4 bases and J 3 bases, with 15 bases left between them. Per germline, CDR1 LGHDT and CDR2 YNNKEL (reference sequence). The CDR3 length is 15 residues. The CDR3: CASSPDTPGDTEAFF. The CDR3 DNA reads as TGTGCCAGCAGCCCAGACACCCCCGGAGACACTGAAGCTTTCTTT.

This chain uses TRBV18 with TRBJ1-2; D is ambiguous. V lost 6 bases and J 8 bases, leaving 19 bases between the germline ends. The CDR3 runs to 14 residues. Germline CDR1 KGHSH, CDR2 LQKENI. As DNA, the CDR3 is TGTGCCAGCTCCCCTTCCAAGCTGGCGGGGGGCTACACCTTC. It translates to CASSPSKLAGGYTF.

V usage is TRBV19 and J usage is TRBJ1-5, with D unclear. The length of the CDR3 is 12 residues. V lost 6 bases, J lost 7 bases, and 10 bases lay in between. In germline, CDR1 is LNHDA, CDR2 SQIVND (reference sequence). The CDR3 is CASRASYQPQHF. CDR3 in DNA: TGTGCCAGTAGGGCCTCATACCAGCCCCAGCATTTT.

The V gene is TRBV7-2, the J gene TRBJ2-7; TRBD2 matches 10 bases. Losses at the gene ends were 1 base for V and 3 bases for J; bases not matched to a gene: 6. There are 16 residues in the CDR3. The germline gives CDR1 SGHTA, CDR2 FQGNSA. CDR3 residues: CASSLVVLAGVYEQYF. DNA of the CDR3: TGTGCCAGCAGCTTAGTAGTGCTAGCGGGAGTCTACGAGCAGTACTTC.

This rearrangement joins TRBV5-1 to TRBJ1-4, with TRBD1 matching over 7 bases. With 6 bases clipped from V and 4 bases from J, the junction kept 9 bases outside the gene matches. This CDR3 contains 15 residues. CDR1 and CDR2 from the germline V gene are SGHRS and YFSETQ. The DNA for the CDR3 is TGCGCCAGCATGGAACTGGGACAGAATAATGAAAAACTGTTTTTT. Translated, it gives CASMELGQNNEKLFF. The whole variable domain, filled in from reference TRBV5-1 and TRBJ1-4, reads KAGVTQTPRYLIKTRGQQVTLSCSPISGHRSVSWYQQTPGQGLQFLFEYFSETQRNKGNFPGRFSGRQFSNSRSEMNVSTLELGDSALYLCASMELGQNNEKLFFGSGTQLSVL.